The clone carrying this TCR beta chain turned up a few times. Antigen specificity is unknown. Documented treatment: roughly 10-day PBMC culture with coronavirus spike peptide pools or control peptides (ViraFEST assay). CD4+ T cells that came from the unexposed donor were collected before the COVID-19 pandemic (2011-2018). Antigen-specific T cells were expanded with peptide pools by ViraFEST, and TCRs were then sequenced. Scientists ran DNA taken from cultured CD4+ T cells through the Oncomine TCR Beta short-read assay for sequencing. TCRdb redid the calling of the PCR reads with MiXCR, one entry per CDR3 protein. The profile shows fewer than 8,000 distinct CDR3 sequences, roughly 52% of them singletons. The data stem from a study of vaccination and CD4 T cells after COVID-19. Study details: Median time from COVID diagnosis to post-COVID sampling was about 100 days (35 to 161).

This CDR3 spans 14 amino acids. V was cut by 8 bases and J by 4 bases, with 15 bases left in between. Per the germline V gene, CDR1 is LNHDA and CDR2 is SQIVND (reference sequence). The sample was CD4+ T cells from blood, cultured in vitro. V is TRBV19 and J is TRBJ1-5; perhaps TRBD1 as D (5 bases). This clonotype was sampled from a human donor in good health. Here the CDR3 DNA reads TGTGCCAGTGGACCGGGACGGATGAATCAGCCCCAGCATTTT. Protein product: CASGPGRMNQPQHF.